A selection of T cell receptor beta chains follows, all from one sample in a study of cytomegalovirus exposure and HLA in healthy donors. Assay: immunoSEQ multiplex PCR; the TCRdb copy retains only in-frame clones and omits some. The sample has about 150,000 clones, over 70% seen once. The material sequenced was PBMCs. Receptors were obtained from a man in his forties or fifties in good health and CMV-seropositive. CDR3s include the opening cysteine and the closing phenylalanine or tryptophan. D genes are given only for firm matches. For some rows the clone size is stated as once, few or many, or as a class when expanded; others skip it.

J | D | V | size | CDR3 | DNA
TRBJ1-2 | . | TRBV7-9 | once | CASSLGARSGYTF | TGTGCCAGCAGCTTGGGGGCAAGGAGTGGCTACACCTTC
TRBJ2-7 | . | TRBV28 | . | CAVPRGTSSYEQYF | TGTGCCGTTCCTCGGGGGACCTCCTCCTACGAGCAGTACTTC
TRBJ1-1 | . | TRBV7-8 | . | CASSLIPGYGTEAFF | TGTGCCAGCAGCTTAATTCCAGGTTACGGCACTGAAGCTTTCTTT
TRBJ2-3 | . | TRBV7-6 | . | CASSSRLGPQYF | TGTGCCAGCAGCTCGCGACTGGGGCCGCAGTATTTT
TRBJ1-1 | . | TRBV5-1 | few | CASNDGGEAFF | TGCGCCAGCAATGACGGAGGTGAAGCTTTCTTT
TRBJ2-6 | . | TRBV9 | few | CASSPRSGGGRSGANVLTF | TGTGCCAGCAGCCCCCGCTCCGGCGGCGGGCGCTCTGGGGCCAACGTCCTGACTTTC
TRBJ1-6 | . | TRBV13 | . | CASSWTANSPLHF | TGTGCCAGCAGCTGGACTGCGAATTCACCCCTCCACTTT
TRBJ2-1 | TRBD1 | TRBV29-1 | once | CSVPQGRVDYNEQFF | TGCAGCGTTCCACAGGGGCGGGTGGATTACAATGAGCAGTTCTTC
TRBJ2-7 | . | TRBV10-3 | . | CAISPEPVYEQYF | TGTGCCATCAGTCCCGAACCGGTCTACGAGCAGTACTTC
TRBJ1-1 | . | TRBV5-1 | once | CASSLAQGKDTEAFF | TGCGCCAGCAGCTTGGCTCAGGGAAAGGACACTGAAGCTTTCTTT
TRBJ1-1 | TRBD1 | TRBV18 | once | CASSPDRGNTEAFF | TGTGCCAGCTCACCGGACAGGGGTAACACTGAAGCTTTCTTT
TRBJ2-1 | TRBD2 | TRBV7-3 | . | CASKRRTSGGSYNEQFF | TGTGCCAGCAAGAGGAGGACTAGCGGGGGTTCCTACAATGAGCAGTTCTTC
TRBJ2-1 | TRBD2 | TRBV19 | . | CASRELAGVSSYNEQFF | TGTGCCAGTAGGGAACTAGCGGGGGTTAGCTCCTACAATGAGCAGTTCTTC
TRBJ1-2 | . | TRBV28 | . | CASTGHNYGYTF | TGTGCCAGCACCGGACATAACTATGGCTACACCTTC
TRBJ2-7 | TRBD2 | TRBV28 | . | CAAGRGDSYEQYF | TGTGCCGCGGGACGGGGGGACTCCTACGAGCAGTACTTC
TRBJ2-7 | . | TRBV29-1 | . | CSVRDNRYEQYF | TGCAGCGTCCGGGACAATAGGTACGAGCAGTACTTC
TRBJ2-3 | TRBD1 | TRBV5-4 | few | CASSLTGGAGMRTDTQYF | TGTGCCAGCAGTTTGACAGGGGGCGCGGGAATGCGTACAGATACGCAGTATTTT
TRBJ2-6 | TRBD2 | TRBV11-2 | . | CASSFPGGSPGANVLTF | TGTGCCAGCAGCTTCCCGGGGGGGTCCCCTGGGGCCAACGTCCTGACTTTC
TRBJ2-7 | . | TRBV13 | . | CASSLRPGEQYF | TGTGCCAGCAGCTTAAGGCCGGGCGAGCAGTACTTC
TRBJ1-1 | . | TRBV6-6 | once | CASSSAGFEAFF | TGTGCCAGCAGTTCCGCAGGGTTTGAAGCTTTCTTT
TRBJ2-7 | TRBD2 | TRBV4-2 | few | CASSQREGGYEQYF | TGTGCCAGCAGCCAACGGGAGGGAGGCTACGAGCAGTACTTC
TRBJ1-6 | . | TRBV2 | . | CASSEMGSGSPLHF | TGTGCCAGCAGTGAAATGGGGAGCGGTTCACCCCTCCACTTT
TRBJ1-1 | TRBD1 | TRBV6-5 | . | CASSRDRDTEAFF | TGTGCCAGCAGTCGAGACAGGGACACTGAAGCTTTCTTT
TRBJ2-1 | TRBD2 | TRBV4-2 | . | CASSLRRGGEYNEQFF | TGTGCCAGCAGCCTCCGACGGGGGGGAGAATACAATGAGCAGTTCTTC
TRBJ2-7 | TRBD2 | TRBV28 | . | CASRSGGPSYEQYF | TGTGCCAGCAGAAGCGGGGGGCCCTCCTACGAGCAGTACTTC
TRBJ1-1 | . | TRBV5-1 | . | CASSPLWGVTEAFF | TGCGCCAGCAGCCCACTGTGGGGGGTGACTGAAGCTTTCTTT
TRBJ1-1 | . | TRBV29-1 | . | CSVESLQGNTEAFF | TGCAGCGTTGAATCCCTACAGGGGAACACTGAAGCTTTCTTT
TRBJ2-1 | TRBD1 | TRBV9 | . | CASSVGQGAYNEQFF | TGTGCCAGCAGCGTTGGACAGGGGGCTTACAATGAGCAGTTCTTC